This entry features one T cell receptor beta chain sequence. The germline and genes are mouse ones. Coverage ceases 1 residue before the CDR3 finishes, and the germline J gene fills in the end. This sample stems from a study of tissue T cells after allogeneic stem cell transplantation. Profiled with immunoSEQ multiplex PCR; TCRdb holds only in-frame clones, not every one. Altogether about 2,300 clones are present, roughly 66% being singletons, with the ten largest covering roughly 4.5%. CDR3 length equals 14 residues. Germline-derived CDR1 and CDR2 are LGHNA and YNLKQL (reference sequence). With 0 bases clipped from V and 6 bases from J, the junction kept 2 bases outside the gene matches.

The receptor's source is a female BALB/c mouse in good health. For the strain, the MHC haplotype given is H2-d. The chain recombines TRBV5 with TRBJ2-5; TRBD2 matches 8 bases. Input material: gut tissue. CDR3 amino acids: CASSQDWGVDTQYF. The sequenced CDR3 bases are TGTGCCAGCAGCCAAGACTGGGGGGTGGACACCCAGTAC.